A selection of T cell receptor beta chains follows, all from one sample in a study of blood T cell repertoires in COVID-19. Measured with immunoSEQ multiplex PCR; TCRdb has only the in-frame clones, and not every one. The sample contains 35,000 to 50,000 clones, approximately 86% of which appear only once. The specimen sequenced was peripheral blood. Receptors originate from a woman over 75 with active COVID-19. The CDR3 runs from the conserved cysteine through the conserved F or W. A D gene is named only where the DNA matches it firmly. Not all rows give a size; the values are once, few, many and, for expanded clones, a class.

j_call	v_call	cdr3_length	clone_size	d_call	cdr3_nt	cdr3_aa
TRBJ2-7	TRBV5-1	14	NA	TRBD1	TGCGCCAGCAGCTGGGACAGGGGGCTGTACGAGCAGTACTTC	CASSWDRGLYEQYF
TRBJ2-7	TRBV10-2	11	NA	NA	TGCGCCAGCAGTGAGTCCGACGAGCAGTACTTC	CASSESDEQYF
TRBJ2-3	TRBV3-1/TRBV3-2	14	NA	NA	TGTGCCAGCAACCCCGGACTAACCACAGATACGCAGTATTTT	CASNPGLTTDTQYF
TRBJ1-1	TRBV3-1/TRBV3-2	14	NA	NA	TGTGCCAGCAGCCAAGACCCCAGGAGCAGGGTGGGTTTCTTT	CASSQDPRSRVGFF
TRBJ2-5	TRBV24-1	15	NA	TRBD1	TGTGCCACCAGTGATGCCGGACAGGGGAGAGAGACCCAGTACTTC	CATSDAGQGRETQYF
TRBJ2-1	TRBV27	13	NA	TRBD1	TGTGCCAGCAGTTTACAGGGGGTGAGGGAGCAGTTCTTC	CASSLQGVREQFF
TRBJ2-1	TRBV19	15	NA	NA	TGTGCCAGTAGTATAGGAAAGAGCTCCTACAATGAGCAGTTCTTC	CASSIGKSSYNEQFF
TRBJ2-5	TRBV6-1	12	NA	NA	TGTGCCAGCAGTGAAGCTACCGGGACCCAGTACTTC	CASSEATGTQYF
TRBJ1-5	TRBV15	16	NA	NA	TGTGCCACCAGGGGTGGGGGAGGACCTAGCAATCAGCCCCAGCATTTT	CATRGGGGPSNQPQHF
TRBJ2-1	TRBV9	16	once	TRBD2	TGTGCCAGCAGCGCTAGCGGGGCGGTCTCCTACAATGAGCAGTTCTTC	CASSASGAVSYNEQFF
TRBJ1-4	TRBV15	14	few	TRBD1	TGTGCCACCAGCAGGGGACAGGGAAATGAAAAACTGTTTTTT	CATSRGQGNEKLFF
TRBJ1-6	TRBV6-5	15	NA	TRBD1	TGTGCCAGCAGTTACTCGACAGGGCGTAATTCACCCCTCCACTTT	CASSYSTGRNSPLHF
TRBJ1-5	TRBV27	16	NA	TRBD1	TGTGCCAGCAGTGTTGGACAGGGGATCAGGAGTCAGCCCCAGCATTTT	CASSVGQGIRSQPQHF
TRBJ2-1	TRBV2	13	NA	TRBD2	TGTGCCAGCAGGACTAGCGCCCAAGGGGAGCAGTTCTTC	CASRTSAQGEQFF
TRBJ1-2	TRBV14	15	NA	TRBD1	TGTGCCAGCAGCCCCGGCAGGGGGGCTAACTATGGCTACACCTTC	CASSPGRGANYGYTF
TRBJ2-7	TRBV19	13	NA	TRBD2	TGTGCCAGTAGTCCGAGCGGGGGCGGTGAGCAGTACTTC	CASSPSGGGEQYF
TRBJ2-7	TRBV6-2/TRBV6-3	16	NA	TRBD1	TGTGCCAGCAGCCCCCCGACCGGGACAGTTCCCTACGAGCAGTACTTC	CASSPPTGTVPYEQYF
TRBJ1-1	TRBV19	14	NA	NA	TGTGCCAGTAGTCCCTCCCACAGGGACACTGAAGCTTTCTTT	CASSPSHRDTEAFF